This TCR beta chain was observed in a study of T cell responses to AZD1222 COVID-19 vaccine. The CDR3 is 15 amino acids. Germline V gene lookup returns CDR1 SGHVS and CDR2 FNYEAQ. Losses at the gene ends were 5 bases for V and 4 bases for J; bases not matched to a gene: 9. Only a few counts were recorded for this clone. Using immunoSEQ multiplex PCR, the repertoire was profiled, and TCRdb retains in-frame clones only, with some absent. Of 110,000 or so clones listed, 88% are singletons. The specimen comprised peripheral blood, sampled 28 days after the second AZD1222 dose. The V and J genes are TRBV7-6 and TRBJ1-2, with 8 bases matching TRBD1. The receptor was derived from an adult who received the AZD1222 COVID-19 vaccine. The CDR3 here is CASSPGQGPLYGYTF. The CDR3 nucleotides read TGTGCCAGCAGCCCTGGACAGGGCCCACTCTATGGCTACACCTTC.